In this sample, the clone carrying this T cell receptor (beta chain) turned up a few times. Its specificity is not known. Investigators reverse transcribed all isolated RNA, so they sequenced expressed TCRB transcripts. Produced via immunoSEQ multiplex PCR; TCRdb's table is partial and in-frame only. The sample gives some 360,000 clones, 9.6% of which show up once; about 0.6% is in the top ten. The data stem from a study of beta chain features in type 1 diabetes. Study details: What patients shared with healthy donors was a similar profile of age, gender and cell yields. Study-wide results and limits: Shortening that was moderate but significant affected the TCRB CDR3s of Type 1 diabetes patients in all four CD4+ subsets.

V gave up 0 bases and J gave up 7 bases, with 19 bases separating them. The germline V gene encodes CDR1 SGHRS and CDR2 YFSETQ. The CDR3 extends over 16 amino acids. This chain uses TRBV5-1 with TRBJ1-2; possibly TRBD1 for D (5 bases). The sample taken for sequencing was central memory CD4+ T cells from blood. This receptor was taken from a man aged 30 to 45 with type 1 diabetes. The CDR3 DNA follows: TGCGCCAGCAGCTTGGGAGGGGATCCCTCCGGGGGTGGCTACACCTTC. This translates into CASSLGGDPSGGGYTF.